This T cell receptor (beta chain) was sequenced during a study of blood T cell repertoires in COVID-19. As for the study in general: Samples came from the United States, Italy and Spain, spanning acute and convalescent COVID-19.

V was trimmed by 8 bases and J by 3 bases, leaving 13 bases between them. The CDR3 runs to 13 residues. Germline V lookup: CDR1 ENHRY, CDR2 SYGVKD. Sequencing was performed with immunoSEQ multiplex PCR; in TCRdb, only in-frame clones are kept and a portion is missing. The top ten hold around 14% of the sample, which has about 200,000 clones, approximately 80% seen once. This clonotype was sampled from a human donor in a cohort sampled during active COVID-19. Sequencing input: peripheral blood. V gene TRBV10-3 combines with J gene TRBJ1-2; no firm D call. DNA of the CDR3: TGTGCCATCGAACCCAGTGAAGACTATGGCTACACCTTC. The encoded protein is CAIEPSEDYGYTF.